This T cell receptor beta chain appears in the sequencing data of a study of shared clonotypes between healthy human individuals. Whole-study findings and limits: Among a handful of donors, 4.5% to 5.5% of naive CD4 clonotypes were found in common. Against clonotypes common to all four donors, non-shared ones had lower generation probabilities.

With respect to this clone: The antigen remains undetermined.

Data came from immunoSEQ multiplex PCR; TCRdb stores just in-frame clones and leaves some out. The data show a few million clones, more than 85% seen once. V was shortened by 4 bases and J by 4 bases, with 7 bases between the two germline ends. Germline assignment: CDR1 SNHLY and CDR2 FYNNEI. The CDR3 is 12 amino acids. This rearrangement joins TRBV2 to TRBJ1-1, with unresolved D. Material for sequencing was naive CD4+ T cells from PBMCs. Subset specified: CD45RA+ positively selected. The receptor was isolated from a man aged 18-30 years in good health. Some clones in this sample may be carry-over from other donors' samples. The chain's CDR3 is CASSVQITEAFF. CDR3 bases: TGTGCCAGCAGTGTCCAAATCACTGAAGCTTTCTTT.